Below, 29 T cell receptor beta chains from the same sample are listed, as sequenced in a study of T cell repertoires in ileal Crohn's disease. Clones were sequenced by immunoSEQ multiplex PCR, and TCRdb holds only the in-frame ones, with some missing. The table records about 8,400 clones, approximately 80% of them present only once. Sequenced input: ileal tissue. Receptors were obtained from an adult with Crohn's disease.

The rearrangement joins TRBV28 to TRBJ1-1, with a tentative D call TRBD1 (5 bases). The germline V gene encodes CDR1 MDHEN and CDR2 SYDVKM. The CDR3 has 16 amino acids. The V gene lost 1 base and the J gene lost 5 bases, with 17 bases spanning the gap. In nucleotides, the CDR3 is TGTGCCAGCAGTTTATTAGGTTCGGGGGTCAGGACTGAAGCTTTCTTT. As protein: CASSLLGSGVRTEAFF.

This chain connects TRBV29-1 to TRBJ2-7; TRBD1 aligns across 7 bases. From germline, CDR1 is SQVTM and CDR2 ANQGSEA. This CDR3 has 15 residues. The V segment lost 3 bases and the J segment 2 bases; nucleotides outside the gene matches: 10. The CDR3 reads CSVDDPRDRAYEQYF. The DNA for the CDR3 is TGCAGCGTTGATGACCCCAGGGACAGAGCCTACGAGCAGTACTTC.

The J gene is TRBJ1-3, the V gene TRBV27, with a possible D match to TRBD1 (5 bases). Trimming removed 3 bases from V and 0 bases from J, with 12 bases in between. CDR1 MNHEY and CDR2 SMNVEV come from the germline V gene (reference sequence). The length of the CDR3 is 16 residues. CDR3 loop: CASSFSLRGSGNTIYF. The CDR3, as DNA: TGTGCCAGCAGTTTCTCCCTTAGGGGCTCTGGAAACACCATATATTTT.

The CDR3, as DNA: TGTGCCAGCAGGACACGTTACACCGGGGAGCTGTTTTTT. This encodes CASRTRYTGELFF. The chain employs TRBV2 and TRBJ2-2, with D hard to call. The CDR3 has 13 residues. With 6 bases removed from V and 3 bases from J, the gap between germline ends came to 8 bases. Looked up from germline, CDR1 is SNHLY and CDR2 is FYNNEI.

This clone is medium-sized (0.01 to 0.1%) by share. Additional DNA sequences in this sample encode the identical CDR3. This sequence joins TRBV18 and TRBJ2-2, with D perhaps TRBD1 or TRBD2 (6 bases each). The CDR3 runs to 16 residues. V was shortened by 1 base and J by 0 bases, with 9 bases between the two germline ends. From germline, CDR1 is KGHSH and CDR2 LQKENI. The CDR3, as DNA: TGTGCCAGCTCACCACTGGGGGGCGCGAACACCGGGGAGCTGTTTTTT. Its translation: CASSPLGGANTGELFF. The full variable domain, rest sourced from reference TRBV18 and TRBJ2-2, is NAGVMQNPRHLVRRRGQEARLRCSPMKGHSHVYWYRQLPEEGLKFMVYLQKENIIDESGMPKERFSAEFPKEGPSILRIQQVVRGDSAAYFCASSPLGGANTGELFFGEGSRLTVL.

The chain uses TRBV4-1 and TRBJ1-2; D gene ambiguous. This CDR3 spans 15 amino acids. The germline CDR1 and CDR2 sequences are MGHRA and YSYEKL. V was trimmed by 0 bases and J by 4 bases, leaving 12 bases between them. The CDR3 protein is CASSQDGTPRYGYTF. The CDR3 DNA reads as TGCGCCAGCAGCCAAGATGGCACACCGCGCTATGGCTACACCTTC.

The chain has TRBV11-2 and TRBJ2-1; D is uncertain. The V gene lost 7 bases and the J gene lost 6 bases, with 25 bases spanning the gap. The CDR3 covers 17 residues. CDR1 and CDR2 from the germline V gene are SGHAT and FQNNGV. CDR3 amino acids: CASKSREAQAISNEQFF. CDR3 coding DNA: TGTGCCAGCAAGTCGCGAGAAGCACAAGCCATCTCCAATGAGCAGTTCTTC.

This chain uses TRBV27 with TRBJ2-3; 7 nucleotides agree with TRBD1. The germline V gene encodes CDR1 MNHEY and CDR2 SMNVEV (reference sequence). The CDR3 runs 15 residues. Losses at the gene ends were 5 bases for V and 4 bases for J; bases not matched to a gene: 9. For the CDR3, the DNA is TGTGCCAGCAGTAACAGGGGAGTAGCTGCAGATACGCAGTATTTT. Amino acids: CASSNRGVAADTQYF.

This clone came up once. The chain has TRBV7-2 and TRBJ2-1, with 7 bases fitting TRBD2. V was clipped by 4 bases and J by 10 bases; unmatched bases: 16. Germline lookup yields CDR1 SGHTA and CDR2 FQGNSA. The CDR3 extends over 16 amino acids. The CDR3 loop reads CASSSRGTSSGREQFF. The CDR3 DNA is TGTGCCAGCAGCTCCAGAGGGACTTCCTCCGGGAGGGAGCAGTTCTTC.

The chain uses TRBV7-2 and TRBJ2-4, with 10 bases matching TRBD2. The J segment lost 0 bases and the V segment lost 2 bases, leaving 1 base of the junction unmatched. Germline values: CDR1 SGHTA, CDR2 FQGNSA. CDR3 length: 16 residues. CDR3 nucleotides: TGTGCCAGCAGCTTACTAGCGGGGGTAGCCAAAAACATTCAGTACTTC. It is translated as CASSLLAGVAKNIQYF.

This clone was seen a few times. The genes are TRBV29-1 and TRBJ1-5, with TRBD1 matching 7 bases. CDR1 SQVTM and CDR2 ANQGSEA come from the germline V gene. This CDR3 has 13 residues. The ends lost 6 bases at V and 6 bases at J; junction bases unmatched: 8. The CDR3 protein is CSVKTGRGQPQHF. DNA of the CDR3: TGCAGCGTGAAGACAGGGAGGGGTCAGCCCCAGCATTTT.

This chain connects TRBV2 to TRBJ2-7, with D maybe TRBD1 (6 bases). Germline CDR1 SNHLY, CDR2 FYNNEI. The CDR3 runs 13 residues. The V end lost 7 bases, the J end lost 0 bases, and 10 bases lay between the germline ends. CDR3 sequence: CASTRQDSYEQYF. The CDR3 DNA sequence: TGTGCCAGCACAAGACAGGACTCCTACGAGCAGTACTTC.

The chain recombines TRBV10-3 with TRBJ2-5; 9 bases match TRBD1. Trimming removed 3 bases from V and 1 base from J; junction bases left unmatched: 3. Germline lookup yields CDR1 ENHRY and CDR2 SYGVKD. CDR3 length: 15 amino acids. The CDR3 DNA is TGTGCCATCAGTGAAAACAGGGGGCCCCAAGAGACCCAGTACTTC. Protein sequence: CAISENRGPQETQYF.

J is TRBJ2-5 and V is TRBV27; 10 nucleotides align to TRBD2. The germline CDR1 and CDR2 sequences are MNHEY and SMNVEV (reference sequence). The CDR3 runs to 16 residues. V gave up 2 bases and J gave up 4 bases; unmatched junction bases: 7. The CDR3 here is CASSLIASGSGETQYF. CDR3 DNA sequence: TGTGCCAGCAGTTTAATCGCTAGCGGGAGTGGAGAGACCCAGTACTTC.

This chain joins TRBV14 and TRBJ1-4; D not resolved. Germline V gene sequence: CDR1 SGHDN, CDR2 FVKESK. V gave up 4 bases and J gave up 14 bases, with 14 bases separating them. The CDR3 is made up of 12 amino acids. The CDR3 coding sequence is TGTGCCAGCAGCCGCTCAACCAACGTCCTGTTTTTT. Translated: CASSRSTNVLFF.

This chain links TRBV5-1 with TRBJ2-6; D gene uncertain. CDR3 size: 15 residues. The germline V gene encodes CDR1 SGHRS and CDR2 YFSETQ. Trimming pared 0 bases from V and 4 bases from J, leaving 8 bases between. In DNA form, the CDR3 reads TGCGCCAGCAGCTTGGGGGCAAGGGGGGCCAACGTCCTGACTTTC. It specifies CASSLGARGANVLTF.

The chain combines TRBV4-2 with TRBJ1-4; D possibly corresponds to TRBD1 (6 bases). The germline CDR1 and CDR2 sequences are LGHNA and YNFKEQ. This CDR3 has 16 amino acids. Trimming took off 1 base at V and 1 base at J, with 10 bases between the two ends. DNA for the CDR3: TGTGCCAGCAGCCAAGGCTTACAGGGAACTAATGAAAAACTGTTTTTT. Amino acids: CASSQGLQGTNEKLFF.

The V and J genes are TRBV21-1 and TRBJ2-7; TRBD1, as called in the table, went unchecked against the DNA. TRBV21-1 is an annotated pseudogene. This CDR3 is 16 amino acids long. The CDR3 loop reads CAKVPIYRDISYEQYF. The CDR3 DNA is TGTGCCAAGGTGCCAATTTACCGGGACATATCCTACGAGCAGTACTTC.

The chain joins TRBV10-3 to TRBJ1-1; no clear D gene. Trimming shortened V by 4 bases and J by 1 base, and 7 bases separated the two germline ends. Germline loops: CDR1 ENHRY, CDR2 SYGVKD. The CDR3 is made up of 13 amino acids. The DNA for the CDR3 is TGTGCCATCAGTGGCGGCCAGAACACTGAAGCTTTCTTT. It yields the protein CAISGGQNTEAFF.

The rearrangement uses TRBV4-3 and TRBJ2-2; either TRBD1 or TRBD2 may fit D (6 bases each). This CDR3 comprises 14 residues. Germline V gene data show CDR1 as LGHNA and CDR2 as YSLEER. Trimming removed 4 bases at V and 5 bases at J, with 11 bases between. In DNA form, the CDR3 reads TGCGCCAGCAGCCCGGGGGCCAGGACCGGGGAGCTGTTTTTT. Its translation: CASSPGARTGELFF.

This sequence joins TRBV28 and TRBJ1-2; TRBD1 might be the D (5 bases). Germline CDR1 reads MDHEN; CDR2 reads SYDVKM. Trimming took off 2 bases at V and 4 bases at J, with 11 bases between the two ends. The CDR3 spans 14 residues. CDR3 loop: CASSLGSGRYGYTF. The DNA of the CDR3 is TGTGCCAGCAGTTTAGGTTCGGGGCGCTATGGCTACACCTTC.

This clone was observed a few times. The V and J genes are TRBV27 and TRBJ1-4, with 9 bases lining up with TRBD1. Germline lookup yields CDR1 MNHEY and CDR2 SMNVEV (reference sequence). This CDR3 comprises 13 residues. Trimming at V came to 9 bases and at J to 10 bases, leaving 9 bases not matched to a gene. The chain's CDR3 is CASTGTGSGKLFF. CDR3 bases: TGTGCCAGTACCGGGACAGGGTCTGGAAAACTGTTTTTT.

The chain combines TRBV4-1 with TRBJ2-7, with D perhaps matching TRBD1 (6 bases). The CDR3 consists of 16 residues. V dropped 1 base and J dropped 6 bases, with 19 bases sitting between them. Germline V gene lookup returns CDR1 MGHRA and CDR2 YSYEKL. The CDR3 protein is CASSQASQGPQSEQYF. CDR3 DNA sequence: TGCGCCAGCAGCCAAGCTTCACAGGGCCCCCAGAGCGAGCAGTACTTC.

The chain employs TRBV5-1 and TRBJ2-2; D is perhaps TRBD1 (5 bases). The length of the CDR3 is 13 residues. Trimming took off 4 bases at V and 6 bases at J, with 10 bases between the two ends. CDR1 is SGHRS, CDR2 YFSETQ, per germline. Here the CDR3 reads CASSGNRPGELFF. DNA of the CDR3: TGCGCCAGCAGCGGGAACAGGCCCGGGGAGCTGTTTTTT.

The J gene is TRBJ2-3, the V gene TRBV4-1; tentative D call: TRBD2 (6 bases). V lost 0 bases to trimming and J lost 14 bases, with 18 bases between them. This CDR3 contains 14 residues. Per the germline V gene, CDR1 is MGHRA and CDR2 is YSYEKL. The CDR3: CASSQDMGLPSRYF. CDR3 bases: TGCGCCAGCAGCCAAGATATGGGACTTCCGAGTAGGTATTTT.

V gene TRBV5-5 combines with J gene TRBJ2-7, with 12 bases identical to TRBD1. The CDR3 is 16 residues long. V dropped 4 bases and J dropped 0; count of bases not matched to a gene: 5. CDR1 and CDR2 from the germline V gene are SGHKS and YYEKEE (reference sequence). Written as DNA, the CDR3 is TGTGCCAGCAGCGTTCGGGACAGGGGGCTCTCCTACGAGCAGTACTTC. Its protein is CASSVRDRGLSYEQYF.

The chain employs TRBV5-3 and TRBJ2-2; a possible D gene is TRBD1 (5 bases). TRBV5-3 has ORF status, its function being uncertain. Between the trimmed V and J ends, which lost 0 bases and 1 base, there was a span of 10 bases. This CDR3 region has 16 residues. CDR3 region: CARSLGRQGNTGELFF. The CDR3 DNA is TGTGCCAGAAGCTTGGGTAGGCAGGGGAACACCGGGGAGCTGTTTTTT.

The CDR3 sequence is CASSLASGWGYTF. In DNA, the CDR3 is TGTGCCAGCAGCTTAGCAAGCGGTTGGGGCTACACCTTC. This rearrangement joins TRBV7-9 to TRBJ1-2; D remains ambiguous. Germline V CDR1 and CDR2: SEHNR, FQNEAQ (reference sequence). Trimming took off 0 bases at V and 8 bases at J, with 10 bases between the two ends. CDR3 size: 13 residues.

The chain recombines TRBV5-8 with TRBJ1-4, with 8 bases lining up with TRBD1. V gave up 5 bases and J gave up 8 bases; unmatched junction bases: 8. This CDR3 region has 14 residues. The germline V gene encodes CDR1 SGHTS and CDR2 YDEGEE. The CDR3 bases are TGTGCCAGCAGGGAACAGGGGGTCTGGGAAAAACTGTTTTTT. It encodes CASREQGVWEKLFF.